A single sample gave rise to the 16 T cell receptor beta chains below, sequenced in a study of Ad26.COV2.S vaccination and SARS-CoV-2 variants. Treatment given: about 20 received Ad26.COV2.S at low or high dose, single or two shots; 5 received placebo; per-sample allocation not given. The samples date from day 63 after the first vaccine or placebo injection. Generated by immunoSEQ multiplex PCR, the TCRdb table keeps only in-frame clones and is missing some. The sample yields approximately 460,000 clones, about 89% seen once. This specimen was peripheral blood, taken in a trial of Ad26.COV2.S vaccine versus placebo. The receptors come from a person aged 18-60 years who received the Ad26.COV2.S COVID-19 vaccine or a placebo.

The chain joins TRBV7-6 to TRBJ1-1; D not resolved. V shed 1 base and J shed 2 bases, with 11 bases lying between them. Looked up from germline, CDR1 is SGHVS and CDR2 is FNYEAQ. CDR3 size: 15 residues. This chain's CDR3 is CASSLGGSLNTEAFF. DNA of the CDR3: TGTGCCAGCAGCTTAGGTGGGTCCCTCAACACTGAAGCTTTCTTT. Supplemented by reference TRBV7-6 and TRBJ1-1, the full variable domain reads GAGVSQSPRYKVTKRGQDVALRCDPISGHVSLYWYRQALGQGPEFLTYFNYEAQQDKSGLPNDRFSAERPEGSISTLTIQRTEQRDSAMYRCASSLGGSLNTEAFFGQGTRLTVV.

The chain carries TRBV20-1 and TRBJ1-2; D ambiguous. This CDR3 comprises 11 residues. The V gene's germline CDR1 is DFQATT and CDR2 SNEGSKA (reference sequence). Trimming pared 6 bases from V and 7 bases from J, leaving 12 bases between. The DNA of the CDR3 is TGCAGTGCGAAACCTTCGCTTGGCTACACCTTC. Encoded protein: CSAKPSLGYTF.

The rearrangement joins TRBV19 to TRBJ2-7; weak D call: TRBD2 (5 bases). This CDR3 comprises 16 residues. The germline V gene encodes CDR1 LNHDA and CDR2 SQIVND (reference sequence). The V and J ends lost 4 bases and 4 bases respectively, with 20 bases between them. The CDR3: CASSTSGPPARYEQYF. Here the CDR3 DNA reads TGTGCCAGTAGTACCAGCGGACCACCGGCTCGTTACGAGCAGTACTTC.

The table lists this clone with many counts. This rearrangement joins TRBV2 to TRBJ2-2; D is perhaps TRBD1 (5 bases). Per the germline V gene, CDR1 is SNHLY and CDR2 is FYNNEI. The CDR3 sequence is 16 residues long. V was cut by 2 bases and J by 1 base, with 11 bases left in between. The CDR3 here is CASSERGPLNTGELFF. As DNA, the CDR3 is TGTGCCAGCAGTGAAAGGGGCCCCCTGAACACCGGGGAGCTGTTTTTT. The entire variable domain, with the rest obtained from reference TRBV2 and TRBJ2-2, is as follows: EPEVTQTPSHQVTQMGQEVILRCVPISNHLYFYWYRQILGQKVEFLVSFYNNEISEKSEIFDDQFSVERPDGSNFTLKIRSTKLEDSAMYFCASSERGPLNTGELFFGEGSRLTVL.

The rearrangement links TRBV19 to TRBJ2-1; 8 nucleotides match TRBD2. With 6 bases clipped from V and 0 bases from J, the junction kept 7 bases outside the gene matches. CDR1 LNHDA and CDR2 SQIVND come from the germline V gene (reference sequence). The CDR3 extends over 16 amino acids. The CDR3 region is CASRRSGTSSYNEQFF. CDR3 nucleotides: TGTGCCAGTAGACGTAGCGGGACCAGCTCCTACAATGAGCAGTTCTTC.

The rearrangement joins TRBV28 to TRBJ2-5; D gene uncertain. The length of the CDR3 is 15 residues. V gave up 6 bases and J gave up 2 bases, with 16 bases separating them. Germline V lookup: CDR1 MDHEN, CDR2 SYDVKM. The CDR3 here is CASRIGPQSQETQYF. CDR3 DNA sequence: TGTGCCAGCAGAATAGGGCCGCAGTCTCAAGAGACCCAGTACTTC.

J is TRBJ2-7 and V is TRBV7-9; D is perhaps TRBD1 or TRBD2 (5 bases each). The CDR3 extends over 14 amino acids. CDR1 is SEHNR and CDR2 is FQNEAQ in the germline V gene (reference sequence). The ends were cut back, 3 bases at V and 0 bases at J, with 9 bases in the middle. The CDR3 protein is CASSLRGASYEQYF. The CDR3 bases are TGTGCCAGCAGCTTGAGGGGAGCCTCCTACGAGCAGTACTTC.

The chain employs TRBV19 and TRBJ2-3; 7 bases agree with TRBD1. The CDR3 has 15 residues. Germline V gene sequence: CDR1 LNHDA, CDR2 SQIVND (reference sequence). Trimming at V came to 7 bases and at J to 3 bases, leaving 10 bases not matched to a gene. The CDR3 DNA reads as TGTGCCAGTACTCGTAAAGGGGGCGCGACAGATACGCAGTATTTT. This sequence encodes CASTRKGGATDTQYF.

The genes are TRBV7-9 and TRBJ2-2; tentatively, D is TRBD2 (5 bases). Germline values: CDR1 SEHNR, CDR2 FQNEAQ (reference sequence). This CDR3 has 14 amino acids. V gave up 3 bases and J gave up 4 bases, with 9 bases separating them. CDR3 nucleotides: TGTGCCAGCAGCTTCGGGGTCATCACCGGGGAGCTGTTTTTT. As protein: CASSFGVITGELFF.

CDR3 bases: TGTGCCAGCAGCCAAGATAGCGGATACGAGCAGTACTTC. Amino acid sequence: CASSQDSGYEQYF. The rearrangement joins TRBV3-1 (or the pseudogene TRBV3-2) to TRBJ2-7; D may be TRBD2 (6 bases). The ends were cut back, 0 bases at V and 4 bases at J, with 7 bases in the middle. Germline CDR1 reads LGHDT; CDR2 reads YNNKEL (reference sequence). This CDR3 contains 13 residues.

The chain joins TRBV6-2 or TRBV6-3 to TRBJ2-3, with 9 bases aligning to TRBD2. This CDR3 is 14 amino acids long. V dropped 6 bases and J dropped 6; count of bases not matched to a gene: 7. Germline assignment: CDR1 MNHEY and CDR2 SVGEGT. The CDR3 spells CASSYSGGRDTQYF. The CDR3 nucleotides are TGTGCCAGCAGCTATAGCGGGGGTAGGGATACGCAGTATTTT.

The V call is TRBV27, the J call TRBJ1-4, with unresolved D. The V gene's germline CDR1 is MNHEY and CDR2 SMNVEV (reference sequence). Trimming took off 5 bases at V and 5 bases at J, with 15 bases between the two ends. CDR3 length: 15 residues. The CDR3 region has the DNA TGTGCCAGCAGTCCACGACGGATGAGAAATGAAAAACTGTTTTTT. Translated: CASSPRRMRNEKLFF.

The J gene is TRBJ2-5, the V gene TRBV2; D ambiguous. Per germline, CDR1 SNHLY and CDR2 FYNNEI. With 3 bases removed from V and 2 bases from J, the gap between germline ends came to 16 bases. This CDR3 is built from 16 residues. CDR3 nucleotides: TGTGCCAGCAGTGACCCGTCGTTCACCGCTCAAGAGACCCAGTACTTC. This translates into CASSDPSFTAQETQYF.

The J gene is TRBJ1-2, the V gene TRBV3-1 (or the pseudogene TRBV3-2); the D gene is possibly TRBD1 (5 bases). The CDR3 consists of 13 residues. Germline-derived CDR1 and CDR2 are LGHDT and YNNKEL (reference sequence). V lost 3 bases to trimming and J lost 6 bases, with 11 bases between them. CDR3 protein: CASSHTGTDGYTF. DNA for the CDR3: TGTGCCAGCAGCCATACGGGGACGGATGGCTACACCTTC.

CDR3 region: CASSPRTGATSPLHF. CDR3 coding DNA: TGTGCCAGTAGTCCCAGAACAGGGGCGACTTCACCCCTCCACTTT. The V and J genes are TRBV19 and TRBJ1-6; 7 nucleotides match TRBD1. V lost 5 bases to trimming and J lost 9 bases; unmatched junction nucleotides: 10. Germline V CDR1 and CDR2: LNHDA, SQIVND (reference sequence). The CDR3 extends over 15 amino acids.

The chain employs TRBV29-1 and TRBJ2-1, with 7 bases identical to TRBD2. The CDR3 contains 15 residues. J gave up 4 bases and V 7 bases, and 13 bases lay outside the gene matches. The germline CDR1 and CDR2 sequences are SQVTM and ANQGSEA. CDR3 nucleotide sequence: TGCAGCGCCCGAAAGGACCTAGCGGTTTACAATGAGCAGTTCTTC. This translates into CSARKDLAVYNEQFF.